The clone carrying this TCR beta chain was recorded many times. The CDR3 sequence is 16 residues long. V lost 2 bases, J lost 0 bases, and 11 bases lay in between. Germline CDR1 is SEHNR and CDR2 is FQNEAQ (reference sequence). This sample is part of a study of T cells after yellow fever vaccination. MiXCR, applied by TCRdb to the 5' RACE reads, yields one record per CDR3 protein. The table lists 250,000 to 300,000 distinct CDR3 sequences, around 10% of them singletons. The rearrangement uses TRBV7-9 and TRBJ2-4; D uncertain. The sequence was collected from a man between 18 and 29 years old who received the YFV17D yellow fever vaccine. Sequencing used CD4+ T cells sorted from PBMCs, obtained 5 days after the yellow fever booster vaccination. CDR3 in amino acids: CASSLLPIGAKNIQYF. DNA for the CDR3: TGTGCCAGCAGCTTACTCCCAATTGGAGCCAAAAACATTCAGTACTTC.